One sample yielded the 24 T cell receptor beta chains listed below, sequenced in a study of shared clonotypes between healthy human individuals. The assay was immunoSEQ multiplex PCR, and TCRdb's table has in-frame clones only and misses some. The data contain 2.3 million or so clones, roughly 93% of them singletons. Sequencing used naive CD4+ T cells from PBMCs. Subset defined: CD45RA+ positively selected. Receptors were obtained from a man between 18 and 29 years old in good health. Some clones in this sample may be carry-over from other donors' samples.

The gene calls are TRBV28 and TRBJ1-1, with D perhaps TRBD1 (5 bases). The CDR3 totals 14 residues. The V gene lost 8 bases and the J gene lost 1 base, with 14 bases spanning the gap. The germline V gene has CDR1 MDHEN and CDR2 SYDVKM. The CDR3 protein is CASRVGHPNTEAFF. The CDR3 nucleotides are TGTGCCAGCCGTGTCGGACACCCGAACACTGAAGCTTTCTTT.

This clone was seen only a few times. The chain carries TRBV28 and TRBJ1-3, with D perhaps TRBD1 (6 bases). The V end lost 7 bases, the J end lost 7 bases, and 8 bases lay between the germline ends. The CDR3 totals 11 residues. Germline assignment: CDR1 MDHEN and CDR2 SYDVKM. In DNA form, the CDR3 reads TGTGCCAGCACCGACAGGAACACCATATATTTT. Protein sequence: CASTDRNTIYF. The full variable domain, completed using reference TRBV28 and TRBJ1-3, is DVKVTQSSRYLVKRTGEKVFLECVQDMDHENMFWYRQDPGLGLRLIYFSYDVKMKEKGDIPEGYSVSREKKERFSLILESASTNQTSMYLCASTDRNTIYFGEGSWLTVV.

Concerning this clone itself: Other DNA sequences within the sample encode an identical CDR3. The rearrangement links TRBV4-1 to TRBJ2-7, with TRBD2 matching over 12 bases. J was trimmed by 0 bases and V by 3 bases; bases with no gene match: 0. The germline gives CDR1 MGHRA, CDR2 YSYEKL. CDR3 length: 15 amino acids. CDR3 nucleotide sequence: TGCGCCAGCAGCCAGGGACTAGCGGGCTCCTACGAGCAGTACTTC. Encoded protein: CASSQGLAGSYEQYF.

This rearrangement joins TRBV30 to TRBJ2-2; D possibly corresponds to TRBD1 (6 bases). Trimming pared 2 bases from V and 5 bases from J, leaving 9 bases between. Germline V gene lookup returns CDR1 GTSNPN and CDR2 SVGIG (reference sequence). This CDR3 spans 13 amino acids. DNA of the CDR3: TGTGCCTGGAGTCCAGGGGTTACCGGGGAGCTGTTTTTT. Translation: CAWSPGVTGELFF.

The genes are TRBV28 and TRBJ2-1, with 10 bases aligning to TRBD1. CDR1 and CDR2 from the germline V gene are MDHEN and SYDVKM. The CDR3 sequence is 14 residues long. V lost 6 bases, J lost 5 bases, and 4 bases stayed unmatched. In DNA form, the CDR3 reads TGTGCCAGCAGGGGGACAGGGGCTAACAATGAGCAGTTCTTC. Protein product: CASRGTGANNEQFF.

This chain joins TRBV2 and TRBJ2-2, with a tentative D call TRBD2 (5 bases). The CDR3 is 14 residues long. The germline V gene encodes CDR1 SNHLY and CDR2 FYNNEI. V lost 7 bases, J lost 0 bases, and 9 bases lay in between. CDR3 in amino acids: CASNERSNTGELFF. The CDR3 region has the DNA TGTGCCAGCAACGAGCGGTCGAACACCGGGGAGCTGTTTTTT.

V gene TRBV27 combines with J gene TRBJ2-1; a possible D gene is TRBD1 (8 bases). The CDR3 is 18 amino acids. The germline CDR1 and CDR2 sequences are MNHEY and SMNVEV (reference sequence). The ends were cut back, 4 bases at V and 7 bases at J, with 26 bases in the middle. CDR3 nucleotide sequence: TGTGCCAGCAGTTCCAGGACAGGGAGGGACTACCGAGGGAATGAGCAGTTCTTC. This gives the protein CASSSRTGRDYRGNEQFF.

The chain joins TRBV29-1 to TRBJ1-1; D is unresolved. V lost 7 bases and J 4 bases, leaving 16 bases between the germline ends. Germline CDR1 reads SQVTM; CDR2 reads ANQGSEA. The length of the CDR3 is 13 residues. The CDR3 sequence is CSGRRALGTEAFF. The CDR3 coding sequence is TGCAGCGGCCGACGGGCGCTGGGCACTGAAGCTTTCTTT.

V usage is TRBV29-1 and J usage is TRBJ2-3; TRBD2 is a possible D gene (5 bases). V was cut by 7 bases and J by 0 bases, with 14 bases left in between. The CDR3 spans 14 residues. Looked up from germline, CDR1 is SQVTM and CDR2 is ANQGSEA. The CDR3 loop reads CSALGSASTDTQYF. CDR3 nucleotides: TGCAGCGCCTTGGGGAGCGCGAGCACAGATACGCAGTATTTT.

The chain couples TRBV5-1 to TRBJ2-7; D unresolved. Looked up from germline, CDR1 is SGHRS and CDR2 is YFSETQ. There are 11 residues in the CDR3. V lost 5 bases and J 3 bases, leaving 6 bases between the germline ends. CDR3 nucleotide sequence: TGCGCCAGCAGTGGGGTCTACGAGCAGTACTTC. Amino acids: CASSGVYEQYF. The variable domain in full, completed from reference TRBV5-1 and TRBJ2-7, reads KAGVTQTPRYLIKTRGQQVTLSCSPISGHRSVSWYQQTPGQGLQFLFEYFSETQRNKGNFPGRFSGRQFSNSRSEMNVSTLELGDSALYLCASSGVYEQYFGPGTRLTVT.

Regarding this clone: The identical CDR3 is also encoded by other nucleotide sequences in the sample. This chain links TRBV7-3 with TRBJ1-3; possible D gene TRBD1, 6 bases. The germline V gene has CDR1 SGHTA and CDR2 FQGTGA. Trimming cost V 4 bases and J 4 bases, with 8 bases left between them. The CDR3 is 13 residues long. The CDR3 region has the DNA TGTGCCAGCAGCTCCGGACAGGGAAACACCATATATTTT. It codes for CASSSGQGNTIYF. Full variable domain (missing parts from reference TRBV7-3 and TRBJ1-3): GAGVSQTPSNKVTEKGKYVELRCDPISGHTALYWYRQSLGQGPEFLIYFQGTGAADDSGLPNDRFFAVRPEGSVSTLKIQRTERGDSAVYLCASSSGQGNTIYFGEGSWLTVV.

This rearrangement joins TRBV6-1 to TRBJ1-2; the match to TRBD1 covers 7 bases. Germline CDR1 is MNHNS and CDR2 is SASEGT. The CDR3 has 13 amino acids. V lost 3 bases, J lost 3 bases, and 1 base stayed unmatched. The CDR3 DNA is TGTGCCAGCAGTGATGGACAGGACTATGGCTACACCTTC. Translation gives CASSDGQDYGYTF.

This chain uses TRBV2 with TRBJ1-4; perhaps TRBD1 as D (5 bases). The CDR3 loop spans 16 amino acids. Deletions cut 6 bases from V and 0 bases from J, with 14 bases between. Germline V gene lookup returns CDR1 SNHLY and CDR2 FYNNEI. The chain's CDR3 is CASRRQPPATNEKLFF. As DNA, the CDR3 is TGTGCCAGCAGAAGACAGCCCCCTGCAACTAATGAAAAACTGTTTTTT.

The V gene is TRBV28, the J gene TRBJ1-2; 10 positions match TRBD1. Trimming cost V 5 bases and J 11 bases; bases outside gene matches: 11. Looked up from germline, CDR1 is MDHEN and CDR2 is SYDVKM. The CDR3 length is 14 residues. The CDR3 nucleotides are TGTGCCAGCAGTACGCCCCGGGACAGGGGACGGTACACCTTC. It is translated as CASSTPRDRGRYTF.

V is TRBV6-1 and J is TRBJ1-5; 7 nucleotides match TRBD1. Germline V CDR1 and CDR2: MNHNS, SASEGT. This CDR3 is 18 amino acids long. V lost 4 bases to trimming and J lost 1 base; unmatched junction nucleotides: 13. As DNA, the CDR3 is TGTGCCAGCAGTGCCCCCCTAAACAGGGGAGCGAGCAATCAGCCCCAGCATTTT. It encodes CASSAPLNRGASNQPQHF.

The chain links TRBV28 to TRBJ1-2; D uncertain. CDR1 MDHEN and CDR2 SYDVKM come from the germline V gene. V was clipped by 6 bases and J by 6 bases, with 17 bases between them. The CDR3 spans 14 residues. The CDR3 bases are TGTGCCAGCAGCGGAGGAACCAAACCCCATGGCTACACCTTC. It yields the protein CASSGGTKPHGYTF.

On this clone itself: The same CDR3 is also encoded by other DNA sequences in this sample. CDR3 sequence reads: CASSLGSYNEQFF. The CDR3 coding sequence is TGTGCCAGCAGCTTAGGATCCTACAATGAGCAGTTCTTC. J is TRBJ2-1 and V is TRBV7-9; D is undetermined. The CDR3 runs 13 residues. V lost 1 base, J lost 1 base, and 2 bases lay in between. Germline CDR1 reads SEHNR; CDR2 reads FQNEAQ (reference sequence).

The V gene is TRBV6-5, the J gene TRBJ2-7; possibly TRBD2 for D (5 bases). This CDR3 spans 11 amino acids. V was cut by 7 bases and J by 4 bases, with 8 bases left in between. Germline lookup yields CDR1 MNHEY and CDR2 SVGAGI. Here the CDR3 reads CASTGLYEQYF. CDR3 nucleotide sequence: TGTGCCAGCACCGGACTTTACGAGCAGTACTTC.

CDR3 nucleotides: TGTGCCAGCAGCCCCGCCTGGGACAGTTACGAGCAGTACTTC. Its translation: CASSPAWDSYEQYF. The chain combines TRBV11-2 with TRBJ2-7, with 7 bases fitting TRBD1. V shed 5 bases and J 4 bases; nucleotides not matched to a gene: 8. The CDR3 length is 14 residues. Germline V gene data show CDR1 as SGHAT and CDR2 as FQNNGV.

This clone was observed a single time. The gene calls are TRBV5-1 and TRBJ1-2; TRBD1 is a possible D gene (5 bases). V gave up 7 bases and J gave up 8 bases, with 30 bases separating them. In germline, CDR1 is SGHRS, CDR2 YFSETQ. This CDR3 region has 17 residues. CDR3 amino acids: CASAVSQDAFSGAGYTF. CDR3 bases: TGCGCCAGCGCTGTGTCACAGGACGCATTCTCCGGGGCCGGCTACACCTTC.

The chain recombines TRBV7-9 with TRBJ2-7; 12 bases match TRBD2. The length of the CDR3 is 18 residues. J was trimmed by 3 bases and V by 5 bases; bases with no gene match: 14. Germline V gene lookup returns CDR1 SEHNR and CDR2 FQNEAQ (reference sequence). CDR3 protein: CASSPIEWTSGNYYEQYF. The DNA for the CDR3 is TGTGCCAGCAGCCCCATAGAGTGGACTAGCGGGAACTACTACGAGCAGTACTTC.

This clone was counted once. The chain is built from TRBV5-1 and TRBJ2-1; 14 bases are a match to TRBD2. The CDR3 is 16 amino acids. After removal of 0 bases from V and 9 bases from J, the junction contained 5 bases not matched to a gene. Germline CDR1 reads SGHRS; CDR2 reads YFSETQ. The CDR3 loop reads CASSLEGLAGVGEQFF. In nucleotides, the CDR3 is TGCGCCAGCAGCTTGGAGGGACTAGCGGGAGTGGGTGAGCAGTTCTTC.

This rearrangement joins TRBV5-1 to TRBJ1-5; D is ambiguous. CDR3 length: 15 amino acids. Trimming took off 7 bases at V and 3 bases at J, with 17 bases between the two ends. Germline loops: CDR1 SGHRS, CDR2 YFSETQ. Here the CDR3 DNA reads TGCGCCAGCGCAAAGGATGCCGGCGACAATCAGCCCCAGCATTTT. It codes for CASAKDAGDNQPQHF.

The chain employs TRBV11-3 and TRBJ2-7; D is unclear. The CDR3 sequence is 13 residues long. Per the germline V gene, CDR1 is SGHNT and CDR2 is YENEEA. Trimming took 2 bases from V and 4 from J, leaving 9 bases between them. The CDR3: CASSLFHQYEQYF. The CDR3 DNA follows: TGTGCCAGCAGCTTATTCCATCAGTACGAGCAGTACTTC.